Below are 16 T cell receptor beta chains sequenced from a single sample in a study of spatial heterogeneity in lung cancer. Stated time point: sample taken at primary tumor resection. Sequencing of whole RNA from tumor, nontumor lung or frozen PBMC involved no sorting. MiXCR, applied by TCRdb to the 5' RACE reads, yields one record per CDR3 protein. Among about 82,000 distinct CDR3 sequences listed, roughly 12% were seen once. The sample in question was PBMCs, obtained at surgery. The receptor set was obtained from a male donor with early-stage non-small cell lung cancer.

The chain employs TRBV6-1 and TRBJ1-2; no firm D call. Trimming stripped 0 bases from V and 2 bases from J, with 10 bases between. Germline CDR1 and CDR2: MNHNS and SASEGT. The CDR3 has 15 residues. CDR3 protein: CASSEAFAENYGYTF. For the CDR3, the DNA is TGTGCCAGCAGTGAAGCGTTCGCAGAGAACTATGGCTACACCTTC.

J is TRBJ1-1 and V is TRBV30; TRBD1 matches at 7 bases. With V trimmed by 5 bases and J by 1 base, 7 bases remained unmatched. Per germline, CDR1 GTSNPN and CDR2 SVGIG (reference sequence). The CDR3 contains 14 residues. CDR3 coding DNA: TGTGCCTGGGGCGCGGGACAGAGGAACACTGAAGCTTTCTTT. As protein: CAWGAGQRNTEAFF.

This clonotype was found many times. The V call is TRBV12-3 or TRBV12-4, the J call TRBJ1-5, with D unresolved. This CDR3 spans 13 amino acids. V dropped 1 base and J dropped 5 bases, with 6 bases sitting between them. The CDR3 DNA reads as TGTGCCAGCAGTTTAGGGGCCGATCAGCCCCAGCATTTT. Translating gives CASSLGADQPQHF.

This clonotype was counted many times. The V gene is TRBV6-6, the J gene TRBJ2-7; possible D gene TRBD1, 5 bases. The germline CDR1 and CDR2 sequences are MNHNY and SVGAGI (reference sequence). Between the trimmed V and J ends, which lost 6 bases and 0 bases, there was a span of 12 bases. The CDR3 contains 14 residues. The DNA for the CDR3 is TGTGCCAGCAGCCCCGAAGGGGCCTCCTACGAGCAGTACTTC. This encodes CASSPEGASYEQYF.

The V gene is TRBV5-1, the J gene TRBJ2-5; TRBD2 matches 10 bases. V shed 0 bases and J 4 bases; nucleotides not matched to a gene: 6. The V gene's germline CDR1 is SGHRS and CDR2 YFSETQ. This CDR3 has 16 residues. This CDR3 reads CASSLATSGGAETQYF. Written as DNA, the CDR3 is TGCGCCAGCAGCTTGGCTACGAGCGGGGGGGCAGAGACCCAGTACTTC. The whole variable domain, remainder taken from reference TRBV5-1 and TRBJ2-5, is KAGVTQTPRYLIKTRGQQVTLSCSPISGHRSVSWYQQTPGQGLQFLFEYFSETQRNKGNFPGRFSGRQFSNSRSEMNVSTLELGDSALYLCASSLATSGGAETQYFGPGTRLLVL.

J is TRBJ1-5 and V is TRBV6-5; perhaps TRBD1 as D (5 bases). The germline V and J ends were trimmed by 5 bases and 7 bases, with 18 bases remaining between them. The CDR3 consists of 15 residues. The germline V gene encodes CDR1 MNHEY and CDR2 SVGAGI. CDR3 nucleotide sequence: TGTGCCAGCAGTCCTGCTAGGATCCGGGGCCAGCCCCAGCATTTT. This gives the protein CASSPARIRGQPQHF.

This clonotype turned up a few times. The chain joins TRBV7-9 to TRBJ2-1; 10 bases map to TRBD2. CDR1 and CDR2 from the germline V gene are SEHNR and FQNEAQ (reference sequence). This CDR3 contains 16 residues. Unmatched junction bases numbered 3, after V lost 0 bases and J lost 4 bases. This chain's CDR3 is CASSLALAGAYNEQFF. Written as DNA, the CDR3 is TGTGCCAGCAGCTTAGCGCTAGCGGGAGCTTACAATGAGCAGTTCTTC.

This clonotype was seen a few times. The chain uses TRBV12-3 or TRBV12-4 and TRBJ2-7; D is perhaps TRBD2 (6 bases). V was shortened by 1 base and J by 4 bases, with 14 bases between the two germline ends. This CDR3 is 15 amino acids long. CDR3 nucleotides: TGTGCCAGCAGTTTAGGGAGGGCCACTTGGTACGAGCAGTACTTC. Translating it yields CASSLGRATWYEQYF.

This clonotype was detected ten times or more. DNA for the CDR3: TGTGCCATCAGTGAGGACAGGGGCGGTCAGCCCCAGCATTTT. Its protein is CAISEDRGGQPQHF. The V call is TRBV10-3, the J call TRBJ1-5; the match to TRBD1 covers 8 bases. CDR1 and CDR2 from the germline V gene are ENHRY and SYGVKD. J lost 6 bases, V lost 2 bases, and 3 bases had no gene match. The CDR3 has 14 amino acids.

The chain employs TRBV7-9 and TRBJ1-1, with TRBD1 as a possible D gene (5 bases). In germline, CDR1 is SEHNR, CDR2 FQNEAQ (reference sequence). Trimming removed 0 bases at V and 4 bases at J, with 9 bases between. CDR3 length equals 14 residues. CDR3: CASSLAMGVTEAFF. The CDR3 DNA reads as TGTGCCAGCAGCTTAGCGATGGGGGTCACTGAAGCTTTCTTT.

The chain has TRBV29-1 and TRBJ1-1; D is ambiguous. Trimming cost V 3 bases and J 0 bases, with 14 bases left between them. Germline CDR1 and CDR2: SQVTM and ANQGSEA. The CDR3 has 15 residues. Here the CDR3 DNA reads TGCAGCGTTGATCGTCAGAGCCCTATGAACACTGAAGCTTTCTTT. Its protein is CSVDRQSPMNTEAFF. Together with reference TRBV29-1 and TRBJ1-1, the CDR3 gives the full variable domain: SAVISQKPSRDICQRGTSLTIQCQVDSQVTMMFWYRQQPGQSLTLIATANQGSEATYESGFVIDKFPISRPNLTFSTLTVSNMSPEDSSIYLCSVDRQSPMNTEAFFGQGTRLTVV.

The chain uses TRBV14 and TRBJ2-2; D remains unclear. Trimming took 1 base from V and 4 from J, leaving 1 base between them. This CDR3 is 12 amino acids long. Germline values: CDR1 SGHDN, CDR2 FVKESK. The CDR3: CASSQATGELFF. In DNA form, the CDR3 reads TGTGCCAGCAGCCAAGCCACCGGGGAGCTGTTTTTT.

This clonotype was observed a handful of times. The chain recombines TRBV9 with TRBJ1-2; 7 bases are shared with TRBD1. V lost 0 bases and J lost 9; bases outside the gene matches: 5. This CDR3 contains 13 residues. Germline-derived CDR1 and CDR2 are SGDLS and YYNGEE. CDR3: CASSVEKGASYTF. The CDR3 DNA follows: TGTGCCAGCAGCGTAGAAAAGGGGGCAAGCTACACCTTC.

The chain has TRBV24-1 and TRBJ1-5, with unresolved D. V lost 5 bases, J lost 2 bases, and 12 bases lay in between. The CDR3 sequence is 15 residues long. Per the germline V gene, CDR1 is KGHDR and CDR2 is SFDVKD. Written as DNA, the CDR3 is TGTGCCACCAGTGCTGGCAGCTTCGGCAATCAGCCCCAGCATTTT. Translation gives CATSAGSFGNQPQHF.

This clonotype was counted only a few times. This rearrangement joins TRBV30 to TRBJ2-6; possible D gene TRBD1, 5 bases. The germline V gene has CDR1 GTSNPN and CDR2 SVGIG (reference sequence). The germline V and J ends were trimmed by 7 bases and 1 base, with 14 bases remaining between them. CDR3 length: 15 amino acids. In DNA form, the CDR3 reads TGTGCCTTTCCCCGTTCAGGGTCTGGGGCCAACGTCCTGACTTTC. This translates into CAFPRSGSGANVLTF.

This clonotype has just a few counts. J is TRBJ1-2 and V is TRBV20-1; 7 nucleotides align to TRBD1. This CDR3 has 15 residues. Germline V lookup: CDR1 DFQATT, CDR2 SNEGSKA (reference sequence). V shed 6 bases and J 3 bases; nucleotides not matched to a gene: 13. The chain's CDR3 is CSANQPDREDYGYTF. CDR3 sequence (DNA): TGCAGTGCCAACCAACCCGACAGGGAAGACTATGGCTACACCTTC.